Following are 29 T cell receptor beta chains from one sample sequenced in a study of T cell clones after liver transplantation. Profiled with immunoSEQ multiplex PCR; TCRdb holds only in-frame clones, not every one. The sample has more than 65,000 clones; around nine tenths are singletons. Material: CD4+ T cells from blood, obtained before liver transplant. Every receptor here comes from a human donor who received a liver transplant.

The V and J genes are TRBV5-1 and TRBJ2-7; the D gene is possibly TRBD1 (5 bases). The germline CDR1 and CDR2 sequences are SGHRS and YFSETQ. Between the trimmed V and J ends, which lost 0 bases and 6 bases, there was a span of 13 bases. This CDR3 is 14 amino acids long. CDR3 bases: TGCGCCAGCAGCTTGGAAGCAGGGTTGGGCGAGCAGTACTTC. Its protein is CASSLEAGLGEQYF. Drawing the rest from reference TRBV5-1 and TRBJ2-7, the complete variable domain is KAGVTQTPRYLIKTRGQQVTLSCSPISGHRSVSWYQQTPGQGLQFLFEYFSETQRNKGNFPGRFSGRQFSNSRSEMNVSTLELGDSALYLCASSLEAGLGEQYFGPGTRLTVT.

DNA for the CDR3: TGCGCCAGCAGCTTGACAAACACTGAAGCTTTCTTT. Amino acid sequence: CASSLTNTEAFF. The gene calls are TRBV5-1 and TRBJ1-1; unclear D gene. Trimming took 1 base from V and 2 from J, leaving 3 bases between them. The CDR3 runs to 12 residues. The V gene's germline CDR1 is SGHRS and CDR2 YFSETQ.

This clone was seen only once. The J gene is TRBJ2-4, the V gene TRBV7-2; 8 bases are shared with TRBD1. Germline lookup yields CDR1 SGHTA and CDR2 FQGNSA. The CDR3 extends over 16 amino acids. With V trimmed by 4 bases and J by 6 bases, 11 bases remained unmatched. The CDR3 sequence is CASSSLSRGLGNIQYF. CDR3 nucleotides: TGTGCCAGCAGCTCCCTTTCCAGGGGGCTTGGAAACATTCAGTACTTC.

CDR3 nucleotides: TGTGCCAGCTCAGCGACCGGGACAGGGGTGAGCGGGGAGCTGTTTTTT. Protein: CASSATGTGVSGELFF. V is TRBV18 and J is TRBJ2-2; TRBD1 aligns across 10 bases. Looked up from germline, CDR1 is KGHSH and CDR2 is LQKENI. The V gene end was trimmed by 5 bases and the J gene end by 7 bases; junction bases not matched to a gene: 10. This CDR3 contains 16 residues.

The V and J genes are TRBV5-1 and TRBJ2-1; 10 nucleotides line up with TRBD2. CDR3 length: 16 residues. CDR1 and CDR2 from the germline V gene are SGHRS and YFSETQ. With V trimmed by 1 base and J by 6 bases, 7 bases remained unmatched. The CDR3 DNA reads as TGCGCCAGCAGCTTGCGGCTAGCGGGAGATAGCAATGAGCAGTTCTTC. Translating it yields CASSLRLAGDSNEQFF.

This chain uses TRBV6-1 with TRBJ1-4; D gene unclear. Trimming removed 7 bases from V and 7 bases from J, with 13 bases in between. The CDR3 contains 13 residues. CDR1 and CDR2 (germline): MNHNS, SASEGT. The CDR3 region is CASNAAPGEKLFF. The CDR3 DNA is TGTGCCAGCAACGCTGCTCCGGGTGAAAAACTGTTTTTT.

The chain joins TRBV5-1 to TRBJ2-7; D is perhaps TRBD1 (6 bases). Germline CDR1 is SGHRS and CDR2 is YFSETQ. Trimming took 0 bases from V and 0 from J, leaving 10 bases between them. The CDR3 length is 15 residues. As DNA, the CDR3 is TGCGCCAGCAGCTTGGAACTAGGGGGCTCCTACGAGCAGTACTTC. Amino acids: CASSLELGGSYEQYF.

The chain employs TRBV6-6 and TRBJ2-1; 10 nucleotides agree with TRBD1. The germline gives CDR1 MNHNY, CDR2 SVGAGI (reference sequence). CDR3 length: 16 amino acids. V was pared by 3 bases and J by 8 bases, with 10 bases of the junction left unmatched. CDR3 loop: CASSYGRDRGSYEQFF. Here the CDR3 DNA reads TGTGCCAGCAGTTATGGCAGGGACAGGGGATCTTATGAGCAGTTCTTC.

The V and J genes are TRBV27 and TRBJ2-1, with 11 positions matching TRBD2. Germline lookup yields CDR1 MNHEY and CDR2 SMNVEV (reference sequence). Trimming took 7 bases from V and 4 from J; bases not matched to a gene: 9. The CDR3 has 16 amino acids. The CDR3 DNA sequence: TGTGCCAGCACCCCGGGACTAGCGGCCCCTTACAATGAGCAGTTCTTC. Translating gives CASTPGLAAPYNEQFF.

The chain joins TRBV7-9 to TRBJ2-5, with 8 bases fitting TRBD1. V shed 5 bases, J shed 4 bases, and the junction held 9 bases outside the gene matches. Looked up from germline, CDR1 is SEHNR and CDR2 is FQNEAQ (reference sequence). The CDR3 extends over 15 amino acids. This CDR3 reads CASSAHRDRRETQYF. The CDR3 coding sequence is TGTGCCAGCAGCGCCCACCGGGACAGGAGAGAGACCCAGTACTTC.

This chain links TRBV19 with TRBJ2-3; 7 bases match TRBD2. Germline lookup yields CDR1 LNHDA and CDR2 SQIVND (reference sequence). V dropped 5 bases and J dropped 1; count of bases not matched to a gene: 9. This CDR3 is 16 amino acids long. DNA for the CDR3: TGTGCCAGTAGTGCCCGGAAGCGGGATGGCACAGATACGCAGTATTTT. Protein product: CASSARKRDGTDTQYF.

The genes are TRBV7-2 and TRBJ1-3; D unclear. CDR3 length: 15 residues. Germline V gene sequence: CDR1 SGHTA, CDR2 FQGNSA. Trimming shortened V by 2 bases and J by 0 bases, and 8 bases separated the two germline ends. In nucleotides, the CDR3 is TGTGCCAGCAGCTTACACGCAGGCTCTGGAAACACCATATATTTT. It is translated as CASSLHAGSGNTIYF.

This chain connects TRBV19 to TRBJ1-2; perhaps TRBD1 as D (5 bases). V was shortened by 3 bases and J by 2 bases, with 16 bases between the two germline ends. Germline V gene lookup returns CDR1 LNHDA and CDR2 SQIVND (reference sequence). The CDR3 is 16 residues long. The CDR3 region is CASSMVRRDGNYGYTF. Here the CDR3 DNA reads TGTGCCAGTAGTATGGTGCGCCGGGACGGCAACTATGGCTACACCTTC.

The chain is built from TRBV15 and TRBJ2-7; 7 nucleotides agree with TRBD2. CDR1 and CDR2 (germline): LNHNV, YYDKDF (reference sequence). The CDR3 runs 16 residues. Unmatched junction bases numbered 16, after V lost 5 bases and J lost 6 bases. The CDR3 DNA reads as TGTGCCACCAGCGGAGGCCTAGGGAGGGTGCAAGGCGAGCAGTACTTC. Translation: CATSGGLGRVQGEQYF.

The chain uses TRBV14 and TRBJ2-3; 10 bases agree with TRBD2. Trimming removed 4 bases from V and 5 bases from J; junction bases left unmatched: 15. CDR3 length: 18 residues. Germline lookup yields CDR1 SGHDN and CDR2 FVKESK. The CDR3 bases are TGTGCCAGCAGCCCGGCAGGGCCTAGCGGGAGCATTGTAGATACGCAGTATTTT. Protein product: CASSPAGPSGSIVDTQYF.

Here the CDR3 reads CASSPSSGANVLTF. The CDR3 bases are TGTGCCAGCAGCCCTAGCTCTGGGGCCAACGTCCTGACTTTC. V usage is TRBV6-5 and J usage is TRBJ2-6; D unresolved. Germline V lookup: CDR1 MNHEY, CDR2 SVGAGI. Trimming removed 6 bases at V and 0 bases at J, with 6 bases between. This CDR3 contains 14 residues.

The CDR3 reads CASSSYGTSGTDTQYF. CDR3 sequence (DNA): TGTGCCAGCAGCAGCTACGGGACTAGCGGCACAGATACGCAGTATTTT. This chain joins TRBV11-3 and TRBJ2-3; 10 bases are a match to TRBD2. The germline gives CDR1 SGHNT, CDR2 YENEEA. V lost 5 bases, J lost 1 base, and 6 bases stayed unmatched. This CDR3 has 16 amino acids.

The table lists this clone with a count of one. The CDR3 spells CASSLPGRGKWLSNQPQHF. The CDR3 bases are TGTGCCAGCAGCCTCCCTGGCAGGGGAAAGTGGTTGAGCAATCAGCCCCAGCATTTT. V and J are TRBV21-1 and TRBJ1-5; TRBD1, as called in the table, went unchecked against the DNA. TRBV21-1 is reported as a pseudogene. The CDR3 is 19 amino acids.

This chain joins TRBV28 and TRBJ1-5, with 8 positions matching TRBD1. The length of the CDR3 is 15 residues. V was pared by 5 bases and J by 4 bases, with 7 bases of the junction left unmatched. In germline, CDR1 is MDHEN, CDR2 SYDVKM. The DNA of the CDR3 is TGTGCCAGCAGTCACTCCGGACAGGGTAATCAGCCCCAGCATTTT. Protein sequence: CASSHSGQGNQPQHF.

This clone was counted once. This chain joins TRBV5-1 and TRBJ2-1, with 12 bases fitting TRBD2. Per germline, CDR1 SGHRS and CDR2 YFSETQ. The V segment lost 4 bases and the J segment 8 bases; nucleotides outside the gene matches: 13. The CDR3 is 17 residues long. For the CDR3, the DNA is TGCGCCAGCAGCGCCCGACTAGCGGGAGCACGGAGGGATGAGCAGTTCTTC. Translation: CASSARLAGARRDEQFF.

The rearrangement uses TRBV19 and TRBJ2-2, with TRBD2 identical over 11 bases. Germline V gene lookup returns CDR1 LNHDA and CDR2 SQIVND (reference sequence). CDR3 length: 16 amino acids. V trimming: 5 bases; J trimming: 6 bases; junction bases outside the gene matches: 8. The CDR3 reads CASSLSSGRSAGELFF. The CDR3 coding sequence is TGTGCCAGTAGTCTGTCTAGCGGGAGGTCGGCCGGGGAGCTGTTTTTT.

Remarks on this clone: The junction departs from germline at one end; a sequencing error may be responsible. The gene calls are TRBV15 and TRBJ2-7; 9 bases agree with TRBD1. Germline CDR1 reads LNHNV; CDR2 reads YYDKDF (reference sequence). The CDR3 covers 15 residues. The CDR3 DNA sequence: TGTGCCACCAGCAGAGACTTCCCGGGACAGGGTACCTTGGACTTC. Translation: CATSRDFPGQGTLDF.

Turning to this clone: This CDR3 is missing its conserved last phenylalanine or tryptophan, likely due to a read error. It is unclear where the CDR3 begins or ends on the DNA, so no DNA is shown, and the CDR3 is as TCRdb lists it. This chain joins TRBV6-6 and TRBJ2-6; the table's D call of TRBD1 was not tested on the DNA. The germline gives CDR1 MNHNY, CDR2 SVGAGI (reference sequence). The CDR3 totals 13 residues, both ends included. CDR3 sequence: CASSQTSGTGLKV.

The J gene is TRBJ1-2, the V gene TRBV6-5; TRBD1 is a possible D gene (5 bases). This CDR3 is 14 amino acids long. Trimming took off 5 bases at V and 8 bases at J, with 18 bases between the two ends. The germline V gene has CDR1 MNHEY and CDR2 SVGAGI. Written as DNA, the CDR3 is TGTGCCAGCAGTGCCTCCTTCCCGGACAACGGCTACACCTTC. Translation gives CASSASFPDNGYTF.

This clone was detected only a few times. V is TRBV19 and J is TRBJ2-1; 8 bases agree with TRBD2. V was clipped by 5 bases and J by 0 bases; unmatched bases: 6. CDR1 and CDR2 from the germline V gene are LNHDA and SQIVND (reference sequence). CDR3 length: 16 residues. CDR3: CASSSIAGISYNEQFF. As DNA, the CDR3 is TGTGCCAGTAGTTCGATAGCGGGAATCTCCTACAATGAGCAGTTCTTC.

V is TRBV7-6 and J is TRBJ1-5; no definite D call. This CDR3 has 13 amino acids. Germline V lookup: CDR1 SGHVS, CDR2 FNYEAQ. The V and J ends lost 2 bases and 5 bases respectively, with 7 bases between them. CDR3 residues: CASSLSTDQPQHF. For the CDR3, the DNA is TGTGCCAGCAGCTTATCCACCGATCAGCCCCAGCATTTT.

The J gene is TRBJ2-3, the V gene TRBV5-1, with D possibly matching TRBD2 (6 bases). The CDR3 length is 14 residues. Looked up from germline, CDR1 is SGHRS and CDR2 is YFSETQ. V was cut by 0 bases and J by 6 bases, with 11 bases left in between. The CDR3 spells CASSLAGGWDTQYF. The CDR3, as DNA: TGCGCCAGCAGCTTGGCCGGGGGATGGGATACGCAGTATTTT.

This chain links TRBV4-1 with TRBJ2-7, with D uncertain. Germline V gives CDR1 MGHRA, CDR2 YSYEKL. The CDR3 is 15 amino acids. V lost 0 bases and J lost 0, with 9 bases in between. For the CDR3, the DNA is TGCGCCAGCAGCCAAGATTTCACGTCCTCCTACGAGCAGTACTTC. As protein: CASSQDFTSSYEQYF.

The rearrangement uses TRBV28 and TRBJ1-4, with D maybe TRBD1 (6 bases). CDR1 and CDR2 from the germline V gene are MDHEN and SYDVKM. V dropped 8 bases and J dropped 8 bases, with 18 bases sitting between them. The CDR3 has 14 residues. The CDR3: CASLTQGRGEKLFF. The CDR3 DNA is TGTGCCAGCTTGACGCAGGGGCGAGGAGAAAAACTGTTTTTT.